The rows below give T cell receptor beta chains drawn from one sample of a study of blood T cell repertoires in COVID-19. Repertoires were generated with immunoSEQ multiplex PCR, while TCRdb's copy carries only in-frame clones and drops some. The sample contains roughly 280,000 clones, more than 75% of which appear only once. Sequenced material: peripheral blood. The receptors here all came from a woman aged 60 to 75 with COVID-19, enrolled during active disease. Each CDR3 is given with its conserved first and last residue. D genes are given only for firm matches.

cdr3_aa: CSVLPTDPGDIQYF
v_call: TRBV29-1
d_call: -
j_call: TRBJ2-4

cdr3_aa: CASSLDLAPKQFF
v_call: TRBV7-9
d_call: -
j_call: TRBJ2-1

cdr3_aa: CASSHQEGGLGTGELFF
v_call: TRBV5-1
d_call: -
j_call: TRBJ2-2

cdr3_aa: CASSAQAGAGEQFF
v_call: TRBV9
d_call: TRBD2
j_call: TRBJ2-1

cdr3_aa: CASSDRQGVDGYTF
v_call: TRBV9
d_call: TRBD1
j_call: TRBJ1-2

cdr3_aa: CASSLGRRGDEKLFF
v_call: TRBV5-1
d_call: -
j_call: TRBJ1-4

cdr3_aa: CASSYGQYYNEQFF
v_call: TRBV5-6
d_call: -
j_call: TRBJ2-1

cdr3_aa: CASSLGGGSYNEQFF
v_call: TRBV5-4
d_call: -
j_call: TRBJ2-1

cdr3_aa: CASSLRGRGGDEQFF
v_call: TRBV14
d_call: -
j_call: TRBJ2-1

cdr3_aa: CASIGSGSTEAFF
v_call: TRBV27
d_call: -
j_call: TRBJ1-1

cdr3_aa: CASSQRSGGLAGSSRYNEQFF
v_call: TRBV3-1/TRBV3-2
d_call: TRBD2
j_call: TRBJ2-1

cdr3_aa: CASNSGRGVGGYTF
v_call: TRBV6-5
d_call: -
j_call: TRBJ1-2

cdr3_aa: CAWTLAGGADTQYF
v_call: TRBV30
d_call: TRBD2
j_call: TRBJ2-3

cdr3_aa: CASSEEGLPNTEAFF
v_call: TRBV7-6
d_call: -
j_call: TRBJ1-1

cdr3_aa: CASSLGGGSSNTEAFF
v_call: TRBV5-1
d_call: -
j_call: TRBJ1-1

cdr3_aa: CASSLVAPEGARETQYF
v_call: TRBV7-2
d_call: -
j_call: TRBJ2-5

cdr3_aa: CAISEPQRHGYTF
v_call: TRBV10-3
d_call: -
j_call: TRBJ1-2

cdr3_aa: CASSLATGGSGYTF
v_call: TRBV5-1
d_call: TRBD1
j_call: TRBJ1-2

cdr3_aa: CASSFGQGATDTQYF
v_call: TRBV5-4
d_call: TRBD1
j_call: TRBJ2-3

cdr3_aa: CASSHRRGTEAFF
v_call: TRBV3-1/TRBV3-2
d_call: -
j_call: TRBJ1-1

cdr3_aa: CASSYTTGSGTGLSNQPQHF
v_call: TRBV6-2/TRBV6-3
d_call: TRBD1
j_call: TRBJ1-5

cdr3_aa: CASSQDRGGGSSPLHF
v_call: TRBV4-3
d_call: -
j_call: TRBJ1-6

cdr3_aa: CASSLLRGTGELFF
v_call: TRBV11-3
d_call: -
j_call: TRBJ2-2

cdr3_aa: CASSPIGVAGAEQFF
v_call: TRBV28
d_call: -
j_call: TRBJ2-1

cdr3_aa: CASSGQGFYEQYF
v_call: TRBV10-1
d_call: TRBD1
j_call: TRBJ2-7

cdr3_aa: CASSQAAQTGGRGEKLFF
v_call: TRBV4-2
d_call: TRBD1
j_call: TRBJ1-4

cdr3_aa: CASSYNAAGLSSPLHF
v_call: TRBV6-5
d_call: -
j_call: TRBJ1-6

cdr3_aa: CASRLLAGGVEQFF
v_call: TRBV7-2
d_call: TRBD2
j_call: TRBJ2-1

cdr3_aa: CASSLEQTQYF
v_call: TRBV28
d_call: -
j_call: TRBJ2-5

cdr3_aa: CASSNGQKATNEKLFF
v_call: TRBV7-6
d_call: -
j_call: TRBJ1-4

cdr3_aa: CASSPGTDRFDKGSYNSPLHF
v_call: TRBV19
d_call: -
j_call: TRBJ1-6

cdr3_aa: CASSPGGDEQFF
v_call: TRBV3-1/TRBV3-2
d_call: TRBD2
j_call: TRBJ2-1

cdr3_aa: CASSPRLTPGFNEQFF
v_call: TRBV19
d_call: -
j_call: TRBJ2-1

cdr3_aa: CASSPGYNYGYTF
v_call: TRBV7-9
d_call: -
j_call: TRBJ1-2

cdr3_aa: CASSPPPHGSTNEKLFF
v_call: TRBV11-3
d_call: -
j_call: TRBJ1-4

cdr3_aa: CASSIRGSGAKNIQYF
v_call: TRBV19
d_call: -
j_call: TRBJ2-4